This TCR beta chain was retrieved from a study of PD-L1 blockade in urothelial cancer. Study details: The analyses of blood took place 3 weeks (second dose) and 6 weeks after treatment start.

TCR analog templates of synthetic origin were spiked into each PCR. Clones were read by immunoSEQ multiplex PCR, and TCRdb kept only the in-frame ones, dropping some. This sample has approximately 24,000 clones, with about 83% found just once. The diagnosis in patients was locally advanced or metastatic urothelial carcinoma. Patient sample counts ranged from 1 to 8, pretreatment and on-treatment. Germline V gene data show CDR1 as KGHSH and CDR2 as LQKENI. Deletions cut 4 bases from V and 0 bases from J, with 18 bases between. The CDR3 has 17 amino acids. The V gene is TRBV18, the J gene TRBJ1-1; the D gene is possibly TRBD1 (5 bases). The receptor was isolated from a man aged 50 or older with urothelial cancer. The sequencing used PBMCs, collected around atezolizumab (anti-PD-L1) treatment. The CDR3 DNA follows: TGTGCCAGCTCACGTTTACAGGTAGCTGACATGAACACTGAAGCTTTCTTT. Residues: CASSRLQVADMNTEAFF.